These T cell receptor beta chains were read from a single sample in a study of metastatic and nonmetastatic thyroid tumors. TCRdb re-clonotyped the PCR reads via MiXCR. The sample consists of 40,000 or so clones, around 43% of them appearing once. Material for sequencing was tumor tissue. These receptors originate from a male donor with papillary thyroid cancer or a benign thyroid nodule (not recorded which). Some clones in this sample may be carry-over from other donors' samples. CDR3s include the opening cysteine and the closing phenylalanine or tryptophan. The D gene is left open where the match is weak. Some rows have no size entry. The others give once, few or many, or a class for an expanded clone.

abundance	d_gene	j_gene	v_gene	CDR3aa	CDR3nt
medium-sized	NA	TRBJ2-1	TRBV6-2/TRBV6-3	CASSRPQRNYNEQFF	TGTGCCAGCAGCCGCCCCCAGCGGAACTACAATGAGCAGTTCTTC
NA	TRBD1	TRBJ2-2	TRBV5-1	CASRIWTGGTGELFF	TGCGCCAGCCGAATATGGACAGGGGGCACCGGGGAGCTGTTTTTT
once	TRBD1	TRBJ1-5	TRBV19	CASSVQGAKSNQPQHF	TGTGCCAGTAGTGTGCAGGGGGCAAAAAGCAATCAGCCCCAGCATTTT
few	NA	TRBJ1-5	TRBV28	CASSDSGNQPQHF	TGTGCCAGCAGCGACAGTGGGAATCAGCCCCAGCATTTT
few	TRBD1	TRBJ1-5	TRBV28	CASVTGWNQPQHF	TGTGCCAGTGTGACAGGGTGGAATCAGCCCCAGCATTTT
NA	NA	TRBJ1-2	TRBV20-1	CSARDPGQGNYGYTF	TGCAGTGCTAGAGATCCGGGGCAGGGGAACTATGGCTACACCTTC
NA	NA	TRBJ1-1	TRBV14	CASSQGGAILEAFF	TGTGCCAGCAGCCAAGGGGGGGCAATTCTTGAAGCTTTCTTT
few	NA	TRBJ2-2	TRBV6-1	CAISPPGTHTGELFF	TGTGCCATCAGCCCCCCGGGGACTCACACCGGGGAGCTGTTTTTT
few	NA	TRBJ2-7	TRBV10-3	CAISGLDHEQYF	TGTGCCATCAGTGGACTAGATCACGAGCAGTACTTC
NA	TRBD1	TRBJ1-1	TRBV12-3/TRBV12-4	CASSIGQGVRSFF	TGTGCCAGCAGTATCGGACAGGGGGTCCGATCTTTCTTT
NA	NA	TRBJ2-1	TRBV6-1	CASSIRLASAYNEQFF	TGTGCCAGCAGCATCCGTCTAGCGTCAGCCTACAATGAGCAGTTCTTC
NA	NA	TRBJ1-1	TRBV12-3/TRBV12-4	CASKLGGRGRDTEAFF	TGTGCCAGCAAATTGGGGGGCCGGGGGCGGGACACTGAAGCTTTCTTT
few	NA	TRBJ2-3	TRBV20-1	CSAILPTSTDTQYF	TGCAGTGCTATACTCCCTACTAGCACAGATACGCAGTATTTT
few	NA	TRBJ2-3	TRBV2	CASRGLTDTQYF	TGTGCCAGCAGGGGGCTGACAGATACGCAGTATTTT
NA	NA	TRBJ2-2	TRBV12-3/TRBV12-4	CASSGGLTGELFF	TGTGCCAGCAGTGGCGGTTTAACCGGGGAGCTGTTTTTT
NA	NA	TRBJ2-2	TRBV9	CASSVGATLAGAGELFF	TGTGCCAGCAGCGTAGGGGCGACGCTAGCTGGCGCCGGGGAGCTGTTTTTT
NA	NA	TRBJ2-5	TRBV10-2	CASSESQLQETQYF	TGCGCCAGCAGTGAGTCCCAGCTACAAGAGACCCAGTACTTC
NA	NA	TRBJ1-4	TRBV7-9	CASSLEWSINEKLFF	TGTGCCAGCAGCTTAGAATGGTCCATAAATGAAAAACTGTTTTTT
once	TRBD2	TRBJ2-1	TRBV14	CASRDGRTSGRGDEQFF	TGTGCCAGCAGGGATGGACGGACTAGCGGGAGGGGGGATGAGCAGTTCTTC
NA	NA	TRBJ2-1	TRBV5-1	CASSFGDNEQFF	TGCGCCAGCAGCTTTGGGGACAATGAGCAGTTCTTC
NA	NA	TRBJ1-2	TRBV28	CASSVSLTPAVIYGYTF	TGTGCCAGCAGTGTCTCCCTTACCCCCGCGGTTATCTATGGCTACACCTTC
NA	NA	TRBJ2-7	TRBV13	CASSGGTVNRYEQYF	TGTGCCAGCAGCGGCGGGACGGTGAATCGTTACGAGCAGTACTTC
once	NA	TRBJ2-1	TRBV20-1	CSASDYDLDEQFF	TGCAGTGCTAGCGACTACGATTTGGATGAGCAGTTCTTC
NA	NA	TRBJ1-2	TRBV4-2	CASSRAYRDGYTF	TGTGCCAGCAGCCGAGCTTACAGGGATGGCTACACCTTC
NA	NA	TRBJ2-1	TRBV5-1	CASSEQGVEQFF	TGCGCCAGCAGCGAACAGGGAGTTGAGCAGTTCTTC
NA	NA	TRBJ2-3	TRBV6-1	CASTRGGVTDTQYF	TGTGCCAGCACCAGGGGGGGAGTAACAGATACGCAGTATTTT
once	TRBD1	TRBJ1-1	TRBV5-1	CASSEGTGGTEAFF	TGCGCCAGCAGCGAGGGGACAGGGGGCACTGAAGCTTTCTTT
few	NA	TRBJ1-1	TRBV11-2	CASSSRLANTEAFF	TGTGCCAGCAGCTCCCGTTTAGCTAACACTGAAGCTTTCTTT
NA	NA	TRBJ2-3	TRBV20-1	CSARKAPAVVLADTQYF	TGCAGTGCTAGAAAGGCCCCGGCCGTAGTGTTGGCAGATACGCAGTATTTT
once	NA	TRBJ2-1	TRBV20-1	CSARSVGSSYNEQFF	TGCAGTGCTAGATCGGTCGGGAGCTCCTACAATGAGCAGTTCTTC
few	NA	TRBJ1-4	TRBV12-5	CASAPDNWAEKLFF	TGTGCTAGTGCCCCGGACAATTGGGCTGAAAAACTGTTTTTT
NA	TRBD2	TRBJ2-1	TRBV4-2	CASGDGRDNEQFF	TGTGCCAGTGGTGACGGGAGGGACAATGAGCAGTTCTTC
NA	NA	TRBJ2-3	TRBV20-1	CSASGGRPSRTQYF	TGCAGTGCTAGTGGGGGGCGGCCATCTCGGACGCAGTATTTT
NA	TRBD2	TRBJ2-7	TRBV20-1	CSASGLAETYSYEQYF	TGCAGTGCTAGCGGACTAGCGGAGACTTACTCCTACGAGCAGTACTTC
NA	TRBD1	TRBJ1-2	TRBV20-1	CSATRDRDGYTF	TGCAGTGCTACGCGGGACAGGGATGGCTACACCTTC
NA	TRBD2	TRBJ2-2	TRBV13	CASSSREGLSWGNTGELFF	TGTGCCAGCAGCTCCCGGGAGGGCCTGTCCTGGGGAAACACCGGGGAGCTGTTTTTT
few	TRBD1	TRBJ2-1	TRBV4-1	CASSQAPTGDEQFF	TGCGCCAGCAGCCAAGCTCCAACAGGGGATGAGCAGTTCTTC
NA	NA	TRBJ1-1	TRBV7-9	CASSLGQSHTEAFF	TGTGCCAGCAGCTTAGGACAGAGCCACACTGAAGCTTTCTTT
few	TRBD2	TRBJ2-3	TRBV2	CASRDSGISTDTQYF	TGTGCCAGCAGGGATAGCGGGATTAGCACAGATACGCAGTATTTT
once	NA	TRBJ1-3	TRBV18	CASSPRVSSGNTIYF	TGTGCCAGCTCACCCAGGGTTTCCTCTGGAAACACCATATATTTT
NA	NA	TRBJ2-2	TRBV18	CASSLRDTGELFF	TGTGCCAGCTCACTCAGAGACACCGGGGAGCTGTTTTTT